The 8 T cell receptor beta chains listed next were all sequenced from one sample in a study of T-cell reconstitution after alpha-beta-depleted transplantation in children (dated by TCRdb to the mid-2010s). Per the publication, the treatment or condition label means: allogeneic hematopoietic cell transplantation with graft depleted of TCRalphabeta T cells and CD19 B cells. Library construction relied on PCR. The sample was run on an Illumina HiSeq 2500. To normalize quantification of the TCRbeta repertoire, the TCR libraries were built with molecular barcoding that relied on unique molecular identifiers. The public sequencing data were trimmed at Q25 with fastp and processed into clonotypes with MiXCR by TCRdb, which kept only in-frame beta chains. Entries that share a CDR3 protein sequence are merged under the most common genes and DNA. This sample comprises 600,000 to 800,000 distinct CDR3 sequences, 10% to 15% of them detected only once. 0.79% of the sample goes to the ten largest clones.

This specimen consisted of PBMCs, obtained before TCRalphabeta/CD19-depleted stem cell transplant. The receptors were gathered from a girl aged 2 to 9 with congenital amegakaryocytic thrombocytopenia, due to receive a stem cell transplant.

The V gene is TRBV19, the J gene TRBJ1-5, with D unresolved. CDR3 length equals 15 residues. The V gene lost 3 bases and the J gene lost 0 bases, with 9 bases spanning the gap. From germline, CDR1 is LNHDA and CDR2 SQIVND (reference sequence). The CDR3 nucleotides read TGTGCCAGTAGTATCCAGGCTTATAGCAATCAGCCCCAGCATTTT. Amino acid sequence: CASSIQAYSNQPQHF.

This clonotype turned up a few times. The chain uses TRBV3-1 and TRBJ2-7, with D hard to call. The V gene lost 0 bases and the J gene lost 5 bases, with 11 bases spanning the gap. The CDR3 spans 14 residues. Germline V gene data show CDR1 as LGHDT and CDR2 as YNNKEL (reference sequence). The CDR3 sequence: CASSQEYQGHEQYF. The CDR3 nucleotides are TGTGCCAGCAGCCAAGAATACCAAGGCCACGAGCAGTACTTC.

This clonotype was seen ten or more times. The V and J genes are TRBV20-1 and TRBJ1-1; 9 nucleotides agree with TRBD1. There are 13 residues in the CDR3. Trimming removed 5 bases from V and 5 bases from J; junction bases left unmatched: 6. The V gene's germline CDR1 is DFQATT and CDR2 SNEGSKA (reference sequence). Written as DNA, the CDR3 is TGCAGTGCTTTAGACAGGGGGTTGACTGAAGCTTTCTTT. Translating gives CSALDRGLTEAFF.

This clonotype was counted ten times or more. V gene TRBV5-1 combines with J gene TRBJ2-3, with D perhaps TRBD2 (6 bases). V lost 6 bases and J lost 6, with 20 bases in between. Germline V gene sequence: CDR1 SGHRS, CDR2 YFSETQ. The CDR3 spans 15 residues. Here the CDR3 reads CASNTDGSGVDTQYF. CDR3 bases: TGCGCCAGCAATACCGACGGGAGCGGAGTGGATACGCAGTATTTT.

This chain uses TRBV5-1 with TRBJ2-7; D gene ambiguous. V lost 0 bases and J 5 bases, leaving 18 bases between the germline ends. CDR1 and CDR2 (germline): SGHRS, YFSETQ. This CDR3 has 16 amino acids. In nucleotides, the CDR3 is TGCGCCAGCAGCTTGGCCACACGGCTCGCTGGGGACGAGCAGTACTTC. Its translation: CASSLATRLAGDEQYF. Variable domain in full (rest from reference TRBV5-1 and TRBJ2-7): KAGVTQTPRYLIKTRGQQVTLSCSPISGHRSVSWYQQTPGQGLQFLFEYFSETQRNKGNFPGRFSGRQFSNSRSEMNVSTLELGDSALYLCASSLATRLAGDEQYFGPGTRLTVT.

This clonotype was detected only once. The chain employs TRBV11-1 and TRBJ2-3; 13 bases are a match to TRBD2. The germline gives CDR1 SGHAT, CDR2 FQDESV (reference sequence). The CDR3 extends over 18 amino acids. The V and J ends lost 4 bases and 2 bases, in that order; junction bases with no gene match: 9. CDR3 in DNA: TGTGCCAGCAGCTCCCAAAGACTAGCGGGAGGAGACACAGATACGCAGTATTTT. This encodes CASSSQRLAGGDTDTQYF.

This clonotype was seen many times. The chain has TRBV4-1 and TRBJ1-1; D is unresolved. CDR3 length: 12 amino acids. CDR1 is MGHRA and CDR2 is YSYEKL in the germline V gene. V was shortened by 1 base and J by 12 bases, with 12 bases between the two germline ends. DNA of the CDR3: TGCGCCAGCAGCCAAGTGATAGGGCTACCTTTCTTT. It is translated as CASSQVIGLPFF.

The V gene is TRBV7-9, the J gene TRBJ2-1; maybe TRBD1 (6 bases). Germline CDR1 reads SEHNR; CDR2 reads FQNEAQ (reference sequence). V was clipped by 8 bases and J by 4 bases, with 18 bases between them. CDR3 length: 15 residues. The CDR3, as DNA: TGTGCCAGCCTACCCCCACACAGGGAGTACAATGAGCAGTTCTTC. Translation gives CASLPPHREYNEQFF.